The T cell receptor beta chain described here comes from a study of cytomegalovirus exposure and HLA in healthy donors. Vbeta (60) and Jbeta (13) primers were used in the PCR. Sequencing used immunoSEQ multiplex PCR; TCRdb keeps in-frame clones, though not all of them. The sample gives 200,000 to 250,000 clones, around 80% of which show up once; 2.7% is in the top ten. Regarding this clone: No antigen is known for it.

Study-level points and caveats: Later analysis identified around 15,000 TCR beta sequences associated with HLA alleles, using a false discovery rate threshold of 0.05. In a later analysis, a missense DCLRE1C variant was linked to TCR beta V- and J-gene trimming. TCR beta sequences reportedly predicted most subjects' HLA-A and HLA-B alleles accurately.

Looked up from germline, CDR1 is DFQATT and CDR2 is SNEGSKA (reference sequence). This CDR3 contains 11 residues. V dropped 7 bases and J dropped 13; count of bases not matched to a gene: 10. The V and J genes are TRBV20-1 and TRBJ2-1; 7 bases are shared with TRBD1. This clonotype originated in a woman aged 55-69 years in good health and CMV-seropositive. The sequenced sample was PBMCs. CDR3 protein: CSGLSGTAQFF. The CDR3 nucleotides are TGCAGTGGTCTATCCGGGACAGCTCAGTTCTTC.